This T cell receptor (beta chain) was profiled in a study of Ad26.COV2.S vaccination and SARS-CoV-2 variants. Study context: Vaccine-arm donor from the placebo-controlled COV1001 Ad26.COV2.S trial. Once or twice, 56 days apart, Ad26.COV2.S was delivered intramuscularly.

The sample's treatment: some 20 received Ad26.COV2.S at low or high dose, single or two shots; a few received placebo; per-sample allocation not given. Sampling took place 63 days after the first vaccine or placebo injection. Clones were sequenced by immunoSEQ multiplex PCR, and TCRdb holds only the in-frame ones, with some missing. There are roughly 450,000 clones in the sample; 80% to 95% occur only once, and 12% lies in the top ten. J lost 2 bases, V lost 2 bases, and 4 bases had no gene match. The CDR3 is made up of 15 amino acids. Germline assignment: CDR1 SGDLS and CDR2 YYNGEE. The chain combines TRBV9 with TRBJ2-3, with 8 nucleotides matching TRBD2. The sample in question was peripheral blood, obtained in a trial of Ad26.COV2.S vaccine versus placebo. The clonotype comes from a person between 18 and 65 years old who received the Ad26.COV2.S COVID-19 vaccine or a placebo. This CDR3 is CASSVTSAITDTQYF. CDR3 nucleotides: TGTGCCAGCAGCGTGACTAGCGCGATCACAGATACGCAGTATTTT. The whole variable domain, filled in from reference TRBV9 and TRBJ2-3, reads DSGVTQTPKHLITATGQRVTLRCSPRSGDLSVYWYQQSLDQGLQFLIQYYNGEERAKGNILERFSAQQFPDLHSELNLSSLELGDSALYFCASSVTSAITDTQYFGPGTRLTVL.